The rows below give T cell receptor beta chains drawn from one sample of a study of cytomegalovirus exposure and HLA in healthy donors. The repertoire was sequenced with immunoSEQ multiplex PCR; TCRdb's copy has only in-frame clones and lacks some. This table holds about 72,000 clones, around 80% found once. Sequencing was performed on PBMCs. The receptors here all came from a man aged 18 to 30 in good health and CMV-seronegative. The CDR3 runs from the conserved cysteine through the conserved F or W. Fields, in order: D gene, clone size, J gene, V gene, CDR3 protein, CDR3 DNA. A D gene is named only where the DNA matches it firmly. Not every row has a clone size; where given, it reads once, few, many or a size class.

>.|.|TRBJ2-3|TRBV10-3
CAIRQTETSTDTQYF
TGTGCCATCAGGCAGACTGAAACTAGCACAGATACGCAGTATTTT
>.|few|TRBJ1-1|TRBV29-1
CSVESRKNTEAFF
TGCAGCGTGGAAAGTAGAAAGAACACTGAAGCTTTCTTT
>.|.|TRBJ1-5|TRBV28
CASSLELGASNQPQHF
TGTGCCAGCAGTTTAGAACTGGGGGCAAGTAATCAGCCCCAGCATTTT
>TRBD1|.|TRBJ1-2|TRBV28
CASSTGQGRGYTF
TGTGCCAGCAGTACGGGACAGGGCAGGGGCTACACCTTC
>.|.|TRBJ2-4|TRBV15
CATSGLRDLAKNIQYF
TGTGCCACCAGCGGACTGAGGGATTTAGCCAAAAACATTCAGTACTTC
>.|once|TRBJ2-6|TRBV5-1
CASSYDGSGANVLTF
TGCGCCAGCAGCTACGACGGGTCTGGGGCCAACGTCCTGACTTTC
>.|.|TRBJ2-7|TRBV7-2
CASSLALDREEYF
TGTGCCAGCAGCTTAGCGCTAGACAGAGAGGAGTACTTC
>TRBD1|.|TRBJ1-5|TRBV28
CASIDDRGYNQPQHF
TGTGCCAGCATTGATGACAGGGGATACAATCAGCCCCAGCATTTT
>.|.|TRBJ1-1|TRBV6-1
CASSEQGFTDTEAFF
TGTGCCAGCAGTGAACAGGGGTTTACAGACACTGAAGCTTTCTTT
>TRBD1|once|TRBJ2-1|TRBV29-1
CSGGGTGRAYNEQFF
TGCAGTGGGGGGGGGACAGGGCGAGCCTACAATGAGCAGTTCTTC
>.|.|TRBJ1-3|TRBV9
CASSASVGNTIYF
TGTGCCAGCAGCGCCTCCGTCGGAAACACCATATATTTT
>.|few|TRBJ1-1|TRBV28
CASSSGGTEAFF
TGTGCCAGCAGTTCCGGAGGTACTGAAGCTTTCTTT
>.|.|TRBJ1-3|TRBV18
CASSPLPGVSGNTIYF
TGTGCCAGCTCACCTCTCCCAGGGGTCTCTGGAAACACCATATATTTT
>TRBD1|.|TRBJ1-1|TRBV4-3
CASSQEPQGARTEAFF
TGCGCCAGCAGCCAAGAACCGCAGGGGGCTCGGACTGAAGCTTTCTTT
>.|.|TRBJ1-3|TRBV6-5
CASSFLGGNSGNTIYF
TGTGCCAGCAGTTTCTTGGGGGGGAACTCTGGAAACACCATATATTTT
>TRBD1|.|TRBJ2-1|TRBV5-1
CASSSLGTGVGNEQFF
TGCGCCAGCAGCTCGCTCGGGACAGGGGTCGGCAATGAGCAGTTCTTC
>.|.|TRBJ1-5|TRBV2
CASSGHIPSRNYQPQHF
TGTGCCAGCTCGGGACACATCCCGAGTCGGAATTATCAGCCCCAGCATTTT
>TRBD2|once|TRBJ2-1|TRBV28
CASGLSRETYYNEQFF
TGTGCCAGCGGACTTTCGCGGGAGACTTATTACAATGAGCAGTTCTTC
>.|.|TRBJ2-2|TRBV5-6
CASSLFKGTGELFF
TGTGCCAGCAGCTTGTTTAAGGGGACCGGGGAGCTGTTTTTT
>TRBD2|.|TRBJ2-7|TRBV29-1
CSVGPGTSFPISYEQYF
TGCAGCGTTGGTCCCGGGACTAGTTTCCCAATCTCCTACGAGCAGTACTTC
>TRBD1|.|TRBJ2-7|TRBV9
CASSVGVNRGQLEQYF
TGTGCCAGCAGCGTAGGGGTGAACAGGGGGCAACTCGAGCAGTACTTC
>.|.|TRBJ2-1|TRBV14
CASSRFLPTGSYNEQFF
TGTGCCAGCAGCCGGTTTCTCCCGACGGGATCCTACAATGAGCAGTTCTTC
>.|.|TRBJ2-6|TRBV5-1
CASSLVGGSGANVLTF
TGCGCCAGCAGCTTGGTCGGGGGATCTGGGGCCAACGTCCTGACTTTC
>TRBD1|.|TRBJ2-1|TRBV7-9
CASSSGTGHYNEQFF
TGTGCCAGCAGCTCCGGGACAGGGCATTACAATGAGCAGTTCTTC
>TRBD1|.|TRBJ1-1|TRBV27
CASRNRGGYTEAFF
TGTGCCAGCAGGAACAGGGGTGGGTACACTGAAGCTTTCTTT
>TRBD2|.|TRBJ2-3|TRBV19
CASSILLAGDYTDTQYF
TGTGCCAGTAGTATATTACTAGCGGGGGATTACACAGATACGCAGTATTTT
>TRBD1|.|TRBJ2-1|TRBV2
CASSKRDRGYNEQFF
TGTGCCAGCAGCAAGAGGGACAGGGGATACAATGAGCAGTTCTTC
>.|.|TRBJ1-1|TRBV6-4
CASSDTDSVNTEAFF
TGTGCCAGCAGTGACACCGACAGCGTGAACACTGAAGCTTTCTTT
>TRBD2|.|TRBJ2-7|TRBV5-8
CASSLILAGSYEQYF
TGTGCCAGCAGCTTGATCCTAGCGGGGTCCTACGAGCAGTACTTC
>.|.|TRBJ2-1|TRBV7-2
CASSLQVAGEQFF
TGTGCCAGCAGCTTACAGGTTGCGGGGGAGCAGTTCTTC
>TRBD2|.|TRBJ2-7|TRBV27
CASSFSRVLAGYEQYF
TGTGCCAGCAGTTTCTCGAGGGTACTAGCGGGCTACGAGCAGTACTTC
>.|once|TRBJ2-1|TRBV7-2
CASSLSSNGNEQFF
TGTGCCAGCAGCTTATCTAGTAATGGGAATGAGCAGTTCTTC
>.|.|TRBJ2-2|TRBV29-1
CSARDVPGELFF
TGCAGCGCGCGGGATGTCCCCGGGGAGCTGTTTTTT
>TRBD2|.|TRBJ2-7|TRBV6-1
CASTTVAGGSYEQYF
TGTGCCAGCACCACAGTAGCGGGAGGCTCCTACGAGCAGTACTTC
>.|few|TRBJ2-3|TRBV6-5
CASSWQNTDTQYF
TGTGCCAGCAGTTGGCAGAACACAGATACGCAGTATTTT
>TRBD1|.|TRBJ2-3|TRBV5-1
CASSLKTGGGDTQYF
TGCGCCAGCAGCTTGAAAACAGGGGGAGGAGATACGCAGTATTTT
>TRBD1|.|TRBJ2-7|TRBV6-1
CASRGQGSHEQYF
TGTGCCAGCAGGGGACAGGGGTCCCACGAGCAGTACTTC
>.|.|TRBJ2-2|TRBV13
CASSLASVANTGELFF
TGTGCCAGCAGCTTAGCTAGCGTCGCGAACACCGGGGAGCTGTTTTTT
>.|.|TRBJ1-5|TRBV27
CASSFSGRNQPQHF
TGTGCCAGCAGTTTTAGCGGTCGCAATCAGCCCCAGCATTTT
>TRBD2|.|TRBJ2-1|TRBV28
CASSLVGGGTPEQFF
TGTGCCAGCAGTTTAGTGGGGGGAGGGACCCCTGAGCAGTTCTTC
>.|.|TRBJ1-1|TRBV6-1
CASSEARQGYPEAFF
TGTGCCAGCAGTGAAGCGCGTCAGGGATACCCTGAAGCTTTCTTT
>TRBD2|.|TRBJ2-5|TRBV5-4
CASRMHLRGGPEETQYF
TGTGCCAGCAGGATGCATCTCCGGGGGGGCCCGGAAGAGACCCAGTACTTC
>.|few|TRBJ2-2|TRBV15
CATSSAGGFSGELFF
TGTGCCACCAGCAGCGCAGGTGGTTTTTCCGGGGAGCTGTTTTTT